This T cell receptor beta chain was sequenced in a study of regulatory T cells in long-lasting Graves disease. Ten or more counts support this clonotype. Construction of the TCR beta libraries employed iRepertoire HTBI primers in conjunction with Arm-PCR of CDR3 regions. TCRdb re-called the multiplex PCR reads through MiXCR, storing one row per CDR3 protein. In the table there are some 370,000 distinct CDR3 sequences, under 25% of which are singletons. As for time point: persistent/refractory GD, antithyroid drugs over 5 years with positive TRAb. RNA from PBMCs was the source of the TCR library. The CDR3 covers 15 residues. Looked up from germline, CDR1 is GTSNPN and CDR2 is SVGIG (reference sequence). V lost 2 bases and J 5 bases, leaving 18 bases between the germline ends.

The material sequenced was peripheral blood mononuclear cells (PBMCs), taken when the disease was refractory, from a patient treated with antithyroid drugs. The clonotype originates from a female donor with Graves disease. The chain recombines TRBV30 with TRBJ2-5; D perhaps matches TRBD1 (6 bases). The CDR3 protein is CAWSLTGAPGETQYF. In nucleotides, the CDR3 is TGTGCCTGGAGTTTGACAGGAGCCCCCGGTGAGACCCAGTACTTC.